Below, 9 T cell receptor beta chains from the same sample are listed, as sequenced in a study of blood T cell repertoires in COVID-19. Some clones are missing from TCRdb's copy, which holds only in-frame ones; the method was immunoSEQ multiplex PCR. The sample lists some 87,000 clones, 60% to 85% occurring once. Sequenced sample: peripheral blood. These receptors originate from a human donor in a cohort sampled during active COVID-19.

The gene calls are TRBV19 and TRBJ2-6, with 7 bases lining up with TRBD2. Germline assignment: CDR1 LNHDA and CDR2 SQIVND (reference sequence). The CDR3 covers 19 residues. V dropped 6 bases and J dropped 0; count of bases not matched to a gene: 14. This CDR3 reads CASSPDVGGVSSGANVLTF. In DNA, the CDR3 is TGTGCCAGTAGCCCGGACGTTGGGGGGGTGAGCTCTGGGGCCAACGTCCTGACTTTC.

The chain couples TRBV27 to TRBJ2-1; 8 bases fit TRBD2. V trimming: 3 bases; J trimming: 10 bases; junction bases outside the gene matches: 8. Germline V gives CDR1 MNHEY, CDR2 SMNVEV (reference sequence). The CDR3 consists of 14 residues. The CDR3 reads CASSFQRGPGEQFF. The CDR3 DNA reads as TGTGCCAGCAGTTTTCAGCGGGGGCCGGGGGAGCAGTTCTTC.

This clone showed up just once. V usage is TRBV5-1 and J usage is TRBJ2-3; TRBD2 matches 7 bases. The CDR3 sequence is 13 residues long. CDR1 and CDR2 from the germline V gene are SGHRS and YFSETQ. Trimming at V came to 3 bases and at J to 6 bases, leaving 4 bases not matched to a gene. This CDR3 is CASSSRDYDTQYF. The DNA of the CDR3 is TGCGCCAGCAGCTCCCGGGACTACGATACGCAGTATTTT.

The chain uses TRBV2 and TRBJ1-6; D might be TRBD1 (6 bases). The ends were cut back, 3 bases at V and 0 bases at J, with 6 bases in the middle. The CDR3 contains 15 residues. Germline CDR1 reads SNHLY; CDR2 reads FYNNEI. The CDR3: CASSDRGSYNSPLHF. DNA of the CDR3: TGTGCCAGCAGTGACAGGGGCTCCTATAATTCACCCCTCCACTTT.

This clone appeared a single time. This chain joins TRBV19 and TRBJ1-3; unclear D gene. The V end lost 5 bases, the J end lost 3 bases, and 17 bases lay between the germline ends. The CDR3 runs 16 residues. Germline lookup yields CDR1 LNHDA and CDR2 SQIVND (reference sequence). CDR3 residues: CASSPGQAPLGNTIYF. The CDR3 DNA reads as TGTGCCAGTAGTCCCGGCCAGGCCCCGCTTGGAAACACCATATATTTT.

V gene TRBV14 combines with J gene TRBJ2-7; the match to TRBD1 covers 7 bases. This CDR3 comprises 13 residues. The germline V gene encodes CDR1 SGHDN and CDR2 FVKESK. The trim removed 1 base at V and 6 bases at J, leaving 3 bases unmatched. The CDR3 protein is CASSQGSGGEQYV. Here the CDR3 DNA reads TGTGCCAGCAGCCAAGGCTCAGGGGGCGAGCAGTACGTC.

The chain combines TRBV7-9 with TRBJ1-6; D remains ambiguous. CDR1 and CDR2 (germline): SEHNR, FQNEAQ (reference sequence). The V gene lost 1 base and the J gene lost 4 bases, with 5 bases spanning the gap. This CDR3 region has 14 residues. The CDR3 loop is CASSLEQYNSPLHF. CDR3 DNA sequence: TGTGCCAGCAGCTTAGAACAGTATAATTCACCCCTCCACTTT.

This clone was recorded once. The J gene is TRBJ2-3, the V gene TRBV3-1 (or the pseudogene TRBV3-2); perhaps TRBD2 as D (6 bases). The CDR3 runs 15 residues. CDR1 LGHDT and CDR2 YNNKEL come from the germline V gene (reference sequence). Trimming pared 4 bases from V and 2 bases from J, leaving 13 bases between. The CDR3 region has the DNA TGTGCCAGCAGCCTTGAGGAGGGCGTCACAGATACGCAGTATTTT. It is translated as CASSLEEGVTDTQYF.

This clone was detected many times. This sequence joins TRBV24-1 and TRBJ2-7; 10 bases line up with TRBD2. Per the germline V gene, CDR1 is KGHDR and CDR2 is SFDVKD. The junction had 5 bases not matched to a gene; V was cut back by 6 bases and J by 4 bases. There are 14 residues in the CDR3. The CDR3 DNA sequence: TGTGCCACCAGTCCCCTAGCGGGAGATTACGAGCAGTACGTC. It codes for CATSPLAGDYEQYV.